What follows are 6 T cell receptor beta chains derived from one specimen sequenced in a study of draining lymph node invasion in breast cancer. TCRdb fed the bulk RNA-seq reads into MiXCR, producing one record per CDR3 protein. The sample records around 3,000 distinct CDR3 sequences, more than 70% being singletons. Cells sorted as CD4+ CD45RA- CD25- were taken as memory conventional CD4 T cells. The sample was sorted memory CD4+ effector T cells from a lymph node. These receptors originate from a female donor with luminal breast cancer.

This chain links TRBV11-2 with TRBJ2-7; TRBD1 or TRBD2 may be the D gene (6 bases each). The ends were cut back, 5 bases at V and 4 bases at J, with 18 bases in the middle. The germline V gene encodes CDR1 SGHAT and CDR2 FQNNGV. This CDR3 has 15 residues. CDR3 nucleotide sequence: TGTGCCAGCAGCACAAGAGGGGGGTTAGAGTACGAGCAGTACTTC. This codes for CASSTRGGLEYEQYF.

CDR3 coding DNA: TGTGCCAGCAGTCACGTTGGAGGCTACACCTTC. Translating it yields CASSHVGGYTF. The gene calls are TRBV7-9 and TRBJ1-2, with unresolved D. The germline V gene encodes CDR1 SEHNR and CDR2 FQNEAQ (reference sequence). V was clipped by 6 bases and J by 8 bases, with 10 bases between them. This CDR3 is 11 amino acids long.

This sequence joins TRBV12-3 or TRBV12-4 and TRBJ2-1; 8 nucleotides agree with TRBD1. The CDR3 has 14 residues. V trimming: 8 bases; J trimming: 6 bases; junction bases outside the gene matches: 9. The CDR3 protein is CASASTGERNEQFF. In DNA form, the CDR3 reads TGTGCCAGCGCTTCGACAGGGGAGCGCAATGAGCAGTTCTTC.

The rearrangement uses TRBV3-1 and TRBJ2-5, with a possible D match to TRBD1 (6 bases). Germline CDR1 and CDR2: LGHDT and YNNKEL (reference sequence). The V and J ends lost 2 bases and 4 bases respectively, with 14 bases between them. This CDR3 has 15 residues. In DNA, the CDR3 is TGTGCCAGCAGCCAACAGGGGAGTTCGGGAGAGACCCAGTACTTC. Translation: CASSQQGSSGETQYF.

The chain employs TRBV19 and TRBJ2-3; TRBD2 is a possible D gene (6 bases). V was cut by 11 bases and J by 1 base, with 16 bases left in between. CDR1 and CDR2 from the germline V gene are LNHDA and SQIVND (reference sequence). There are 14 residues in the CDR3. The CDR3 spells CASSRREGTDTQYF. CDR3 DNA: TGTGCCTCCTCCCGGAGGGAAGGCACAGATACGCAGTATTTT.

The chain uses TRBV7-8 and TRBJ1-1, with D possibly matching TRBD1 (6 bases). This CDR3 has 14 amino acids. The V end was cut by 5 bases, the J end by 5 bases, with 15 bases between. The V gene's germline CDR1 is SGHVS and CDR2 FQNEAQ. In DNA form, the CDR3 reads TGTGCCAGCAGCGGGGACACCCGGAGGACTGAAGCTTTCTTT. Its protein product is CASSGDTRRTEAFF.